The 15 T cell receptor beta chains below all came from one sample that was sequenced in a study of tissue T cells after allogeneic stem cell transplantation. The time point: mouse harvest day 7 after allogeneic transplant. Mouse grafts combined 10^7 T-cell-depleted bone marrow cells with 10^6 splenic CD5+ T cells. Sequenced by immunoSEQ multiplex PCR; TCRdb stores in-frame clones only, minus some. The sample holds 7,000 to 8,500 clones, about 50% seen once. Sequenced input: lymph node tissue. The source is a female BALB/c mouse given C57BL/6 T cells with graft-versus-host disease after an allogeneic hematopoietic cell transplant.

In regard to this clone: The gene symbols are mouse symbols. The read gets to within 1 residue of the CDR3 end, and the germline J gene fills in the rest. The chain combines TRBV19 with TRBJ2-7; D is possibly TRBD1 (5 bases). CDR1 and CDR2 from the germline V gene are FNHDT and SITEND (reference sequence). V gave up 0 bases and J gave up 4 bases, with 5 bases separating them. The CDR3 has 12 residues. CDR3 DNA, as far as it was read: TGTGCCAGCAGTATAGCAGGGTATGAACAGTAC. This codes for CASSIAGYEQY. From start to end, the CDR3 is CASSIAGYEQYF.

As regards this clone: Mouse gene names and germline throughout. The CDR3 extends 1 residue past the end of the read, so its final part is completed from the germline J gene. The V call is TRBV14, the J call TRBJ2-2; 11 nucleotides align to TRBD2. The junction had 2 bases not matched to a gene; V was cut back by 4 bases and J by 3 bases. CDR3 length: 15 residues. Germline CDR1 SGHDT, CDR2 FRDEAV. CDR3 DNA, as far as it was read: TGTGCCAGCAGTCCGGACTGGGGGGACACCGGGCAGCTCTAC. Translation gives CASSPDWGDTGQLY. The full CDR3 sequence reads CASSPDWGDTGQLYF.

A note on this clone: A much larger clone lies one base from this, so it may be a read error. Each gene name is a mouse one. CDR3 in amino acids: CASSLQGDYKQYF. The DNA read from the CDR3 is TGTGCCAGCAGTCTTCAGGGGGACTATAAACAGTAC. The rearrangement joins TRBV26 to TRBJ2-7, with D possibly TRBD1 on 7 matching bases. The observed sequence ends 1 residue before the CDR3 terminus, with the missing tail filled in from the germline J gene. Germline CDR1 reads KGHPV; CDR2 reads FQNQEV (reference sequence). The CDR3 has 13 amino acids.

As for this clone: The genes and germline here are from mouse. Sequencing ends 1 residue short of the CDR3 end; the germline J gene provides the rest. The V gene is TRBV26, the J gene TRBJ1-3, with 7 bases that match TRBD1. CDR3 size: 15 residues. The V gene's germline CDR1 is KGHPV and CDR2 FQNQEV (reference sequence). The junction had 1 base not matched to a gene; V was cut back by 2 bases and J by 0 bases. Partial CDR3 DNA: TGTGCCAGCAGTCTGGGGACAGATTCTGGAAATACGCTCTAT. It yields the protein CASSLGTDSGNTLY. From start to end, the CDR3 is CASSLGTDSGNTLYF.

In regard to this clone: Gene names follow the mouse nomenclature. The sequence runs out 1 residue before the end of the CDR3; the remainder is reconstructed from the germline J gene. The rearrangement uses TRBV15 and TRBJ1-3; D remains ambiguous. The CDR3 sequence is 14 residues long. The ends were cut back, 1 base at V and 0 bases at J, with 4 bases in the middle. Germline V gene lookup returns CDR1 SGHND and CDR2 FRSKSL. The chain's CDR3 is CASSLGVSGNTLYF. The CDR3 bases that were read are TGTGCCAGCAGTTTAGGAGTTTCTGGAAATACGCTCTAT.

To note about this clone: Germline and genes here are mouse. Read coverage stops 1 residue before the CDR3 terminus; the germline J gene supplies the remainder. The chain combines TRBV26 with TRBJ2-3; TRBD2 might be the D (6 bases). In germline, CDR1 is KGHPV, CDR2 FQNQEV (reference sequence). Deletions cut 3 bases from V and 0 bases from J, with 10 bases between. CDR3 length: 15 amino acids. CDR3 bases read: TGTGCCAGCAGTCTAATGGGGGTTAGTGCAGAAACGCTGTAT. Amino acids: CASSLMGVSAETLY. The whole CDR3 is CASSLMGVSAETLYF. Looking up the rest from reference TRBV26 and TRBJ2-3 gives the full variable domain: NSKVIQTPRYLVKGQGQKAKMRCIPEKGHPVVFWYQQNKNNEFKFLINFQNQEVLQQIDMTEKRFSAECPSNSPCSLEIQSSEAGDSALYLCASSLMGVSAETLYFGSGTRLTVL.

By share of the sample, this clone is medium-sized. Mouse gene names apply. CDR3 loop: CTCSGTGDEQYF. Partial CDR3 DNA: TGCACCTGCAGTGGGACAGGGGATGAACAGTAC. This chain connects TRBV1 to TRBJ2-7; 9 bases are shared with TRBD1. The read comes to an end 1 residue before the CDR3 does, leaving the germline J gene to fill in the end. This CDR3 spans 12 amino acids. The germline CDR1 and CDR2 sequences are NSQYPW and LRSPGD (reference sequence). Unmatched junction bases numbered 0, after V lost 4 bases and J lost 5 bases. Full variable domain (remainder filled in from reference TRBV1 and TRBJ2-7): VTLLEQNPRWRLVPRGQAVNLRCILKNSQYPWMSWYQQDLQKQLQWLFTLRSPGDKEVKSLPGADYLATRVTDTELRLQVANMSQGRTLYCTCSGTGDEQYFGPGTRLTVL.

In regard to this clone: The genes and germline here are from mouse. CDR3 amino acids: CASGESGGGTEVFF. CDR3 bases read: TGTGCCAGCGGTGAGTCGGGCGGGGGCACAGAAGTCTTC. The V gene is TRBV13-2, the J gene TRBJ1-1; tentatively, D is TRBD1 (5 bases). The sequenced fragment ends 1 residue before the CDR3 boundary, so the rest is inferred from the germline J gene. The germline V gene encodes CDR1 NNHNN and CDR2 SYGAGS (reference sequence). There are 14 residues in the CDR3. The V end was cut by 2 bases, the J end by 4 bases, with 12 bases between.

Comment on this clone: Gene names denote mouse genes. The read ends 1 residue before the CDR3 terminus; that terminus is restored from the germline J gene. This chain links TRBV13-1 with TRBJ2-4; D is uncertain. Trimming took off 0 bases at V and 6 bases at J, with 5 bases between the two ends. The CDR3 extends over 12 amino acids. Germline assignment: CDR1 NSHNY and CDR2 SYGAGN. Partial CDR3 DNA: TGTGCCAGCAGTGATGTCGGGAACACCTTGTAC. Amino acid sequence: CASSDVGNTLY. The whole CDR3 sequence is CASSDVGNTLYF.

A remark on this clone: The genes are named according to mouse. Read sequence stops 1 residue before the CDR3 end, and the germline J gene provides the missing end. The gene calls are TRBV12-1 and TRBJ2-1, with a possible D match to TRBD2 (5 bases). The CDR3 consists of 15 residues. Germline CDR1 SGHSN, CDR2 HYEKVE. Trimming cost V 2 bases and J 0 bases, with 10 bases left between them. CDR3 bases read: TGTGCCAGCTCTCCTTCTGGGAATAACTATGCTGAGCAGTTC. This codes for CASSPSGNNYAEQF. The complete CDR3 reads CASSPSGNNYAEQFF.

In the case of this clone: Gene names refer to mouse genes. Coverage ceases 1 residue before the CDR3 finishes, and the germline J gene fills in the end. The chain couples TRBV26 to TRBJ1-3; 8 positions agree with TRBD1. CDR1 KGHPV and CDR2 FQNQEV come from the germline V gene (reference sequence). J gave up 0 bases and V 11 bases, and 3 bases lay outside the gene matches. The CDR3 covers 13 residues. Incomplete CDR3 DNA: TGTGCCGCGACAGGGGTTTCTGGAAATACGCTCTAT. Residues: CAATGVSGNTLY. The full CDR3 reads CAATGVSGNTLYF.

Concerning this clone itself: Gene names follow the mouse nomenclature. CDR3 bases read: TGTGCCAGCAGTCAGCAAAACACAGAAGTCTTC. It specifies CASSQQNTEVF. The entire CDR3 protein reads CASSQQNTEVFF. The chain joins TRBV26 to TRBJ1-1, with unresolved D. The CDR3 goes on 1 residue after the read ends, and that part is filled in from the germline J gene. V gave up 4 bases and J gave up 1 base, with 4 bases separating them. Germline assignment: CDR1 KGHPV and CDR2 FQNQEV (reference sequence). CDR3 length: 12 residues.

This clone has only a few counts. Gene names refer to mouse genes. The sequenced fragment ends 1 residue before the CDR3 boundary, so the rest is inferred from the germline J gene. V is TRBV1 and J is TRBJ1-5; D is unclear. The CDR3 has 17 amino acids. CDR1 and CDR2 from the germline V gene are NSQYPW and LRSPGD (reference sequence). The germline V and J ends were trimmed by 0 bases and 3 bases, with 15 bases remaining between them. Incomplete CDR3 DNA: TGCACCTGCAGTGCAGATCCCGACAATAACAGCAACCAGGCTCCGCTT. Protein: CTCSADPDNNSNQAPL. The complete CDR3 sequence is CTCSADPDNNSNQAPLF.

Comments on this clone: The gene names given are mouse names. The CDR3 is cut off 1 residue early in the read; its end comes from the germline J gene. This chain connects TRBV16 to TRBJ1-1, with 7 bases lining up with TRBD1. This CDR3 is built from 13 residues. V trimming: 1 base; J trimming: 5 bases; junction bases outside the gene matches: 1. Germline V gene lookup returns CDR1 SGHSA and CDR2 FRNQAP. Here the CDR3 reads CASSLGQGTEVFF. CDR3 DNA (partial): TGTGCAAGCAGCTTAGGACAGGGAACAGAAGTCTTC.

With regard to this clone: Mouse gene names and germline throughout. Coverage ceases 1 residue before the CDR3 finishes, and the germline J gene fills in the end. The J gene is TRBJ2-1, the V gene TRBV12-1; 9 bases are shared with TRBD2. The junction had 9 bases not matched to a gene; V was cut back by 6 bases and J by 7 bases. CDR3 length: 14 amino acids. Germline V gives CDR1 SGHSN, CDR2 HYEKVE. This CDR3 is CASAHWGEVAEQFF. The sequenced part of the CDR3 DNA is TGTGCCAGCGCCCACTGGGGGGAAGTGGCTGAGCAGTTC.